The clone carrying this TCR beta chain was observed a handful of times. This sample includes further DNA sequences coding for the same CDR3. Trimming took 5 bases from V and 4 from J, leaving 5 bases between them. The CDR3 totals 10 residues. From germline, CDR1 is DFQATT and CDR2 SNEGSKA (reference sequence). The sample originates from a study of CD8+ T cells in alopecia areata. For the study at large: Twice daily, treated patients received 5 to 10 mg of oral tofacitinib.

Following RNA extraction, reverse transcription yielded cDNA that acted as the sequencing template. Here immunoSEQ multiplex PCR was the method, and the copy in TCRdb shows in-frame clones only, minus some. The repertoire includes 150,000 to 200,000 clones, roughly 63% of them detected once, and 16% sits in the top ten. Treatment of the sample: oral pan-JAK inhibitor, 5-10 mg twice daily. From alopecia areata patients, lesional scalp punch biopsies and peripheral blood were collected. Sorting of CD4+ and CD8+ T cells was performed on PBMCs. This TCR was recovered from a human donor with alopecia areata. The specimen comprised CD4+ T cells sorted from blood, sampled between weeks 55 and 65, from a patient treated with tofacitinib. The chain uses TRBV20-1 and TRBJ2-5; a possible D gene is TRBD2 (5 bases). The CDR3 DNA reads TGCAGTGCTGGGAGAGAGACCCAGTACTTC. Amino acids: CSAGRETQYF.